This TCR beta chain was documented in a study of graft-versus-host responses after intestinal transplantation. Study-level information: Induction with anti-thymocyte globulin, then tacrolimus and steroids for three to four years, was given to all recipients. Findings and limits, study-wide: GvH clone levels peaked in circulation, and this peak was associated with early post-transplant HvG declines.

The researchers put approximately 200,000 CFSE-labeled responder cells into plates with approximately 200,000 irradiated, violet-dye-labeled stimulator cells. CDR3 length equals 14 residues. Trimming cost V 6 bases and J 3 bases; bases outside gene matches: 4. Germline V gene data show CDR1 as ENHRY and CDR2 as SYGVKD. Sequenced by immunoSEQ multiplex PCR; TCRdb stores in-frame clones only, minus some. The repertoire includes over 20,000 clones, 40% of them detected once, and less than 0.75% sits in the top ten. The sequenced sample was alloreactive CD4+ T cells from a mixed lymphocyte reaction culture, obtained before intestinal transplant. As to subset: CFSE-low proliferating T cells sorted from approximately 6-day pre-transplant mixed lymphocyte reaction (GvH or HvG direction). The sequence was collected from a human patient who received an intestinal transplant. This chain joins TRBV10-3 and TRBJ2-1, with 8 bases lining up with TRBD2. CDR3 coding DNA: TGTGCCATCAGCGGGACTAGTGGCTACAATGAGCAGTTCTTC. Its translation: CAISGTSGYNEQFF.